Below, 11 T cell receptor beta chains from the same sample are listed, as sequenced in a study of OX40 agonist ivuxolimab in advanced cancers. Clones were read by immunoSEQ multiplex PCR, and TCRdb kept only the in-frame ones, dropping some. The table lists around 35,000 clones, about nine tenths of them singletons. Sequences were derived from CD4+ or CD8+ T cells sorted from blood, sampled in a trial of the OX40 agonist ivuxolimab. These receptors were taken from an adult with an advanced solid tumor such as melanoma, head and neck, liver or kidney cancer.

The V call is TRBV14, the J call TRBJ2-3, with D perhaps given as TRBD1 or TRBD2 (5 bases each). Germline V gene lookup returns CDR1 SGHDN and CDR2 FVKESK. Trimming cost V 5 bases and J 5 bases, with 11 bases left between them. The CDR3 consists of 13 residues. The CDR3 here is CASSSMGRDTQYF. The CDR3 DNA reads TGTGCCAGCAGCTCTATGGGACGAGATACGCAGTATTTT.

The CDR3 protein is CASGLDSLSYNEQFF. DNA for the CDR3: TGTGCCAGCGGTCTTGACTCGCTTTCCTACAATGAGCAGTTCTTC. J is TRBJ2-1 and V is TRBV6-6, with D unresolved. The length of the CDR3 is 15 residues. The V end was cut by 8 bases, the J end by 1 base, with 15 bases between. CDR1 and CDR2 (germline): MNHNY, SVGAGI (reference sequence).

This CDR3 reads CASSESGGVGAGELFF. The CDR3 DNA reads as TGCGCCAGCAGTGAGTCGGGGGGCGTTGGTGCCGGGGAGCTGTTTTTT. The V call is TRBV10-1, the J call TRBJ2-2, with D possibly called TRBD1 or TRBD2 (6 bases each). The CDR3 length is 16 residues. Germline loops: CDR1 WNHNN, CDR2 SYGVQD (reference sequence). V dropped 0 bases and J dropped 6 bases, with 14 bases sitting between them.

V is TRBV28 and J is TRBJ2-7; D gene ambiguous. The V gene's germline CDR1 is MDHEN and CDR2 SYDVKM. The CDR3 extends over 12 amino acids. V was pared by 4 bases and J by 6 bases, with 10 bases between. The CDR3 DNA sequence: TGTGCCAGCAGTTATTATGGGGTCGAGCAGTACTTC. Translated, it gives CASSYYGVEQYF.

This rearrangement joins TRBV9 to TRBJ1-1, with D unclear. CDR1 SGDLS and CDR2 YYNGEE come from the germline V gene. The CDR3 is 16 amino acids. Trimming pared 0 bases from V and 0 bases from J, leaving 12 bases between. CDR3 amino acids: CASSVEEATMNTEAFF. CDR3 in DNA: TGTGCCAGCAGCGTAGAAGAGGCCACGATGAACACTGAAGCTTTCTTT.

The V and J genes are TRBV6-1 and TRBJ2-7; D is undetermined. The CDR3 is made up of 14 amino acids. Germline CDR1 and CDR2: MNHNS and SASEGT. Trimming took 4 bases from V and 1 from J, leaving 11 bases between them. DNA for the CDR3: TGTGCCAGCAGTGGTCCTACCTCGTCCTACGAGCAGTACTTC. The encoded protein is CASSGPTSSYEQYF.

J is TRBJ2-5 and V is TRBV4-3; perhaps TRBD2 as D (5 bases). This CDR3 is built from 13 residues. The germline CDR1 and CDR2 sequences are LGHNA and YSLEER. V lost 4 bases and J 9 bases, leaving 15 bases between the germline ends. Written as DNA, the CDR3 is TGCGCCAGCAGCCTCAGACCGAAGGAGGCCCAGTACTTC. It is translated as CASSLRPKEAQYF.

The chain couples TRBV11-2 to TRBJ2-1; TRBD2 agrees at 11 bases. V shed 1 base, J shed 7 bases, and the junction held 9 bases outside the gene matches. Germline V gene data show CDR1 as SGHAT and CDR2 as FQNNGV. This CDR3 spans 17 amino acids. The CDR3 region has the DNA TGTGCCAGCAGCTTAGGAACTAGCGGGAGTTTTAGGAATGAGCAGTTCTTC. Residues: CASSLGTSGSFRNEQFF. The variable domain in full, with the rest retrieved from reference TRBV11-2 and TRBJ2-1, is EAGVAQSPRYKIIEKRQSVAFWCNPISGHATLYWYQQILGQGPKLLIQFQNNGVVDDSQLPKDRFSAERLKGVDSTLKIQPAKLEDSAVYLCASSLGTSGSFRNEQFFGPGTRLTVL.

This chain links TRBV4-2 with TRBJ2-6, with D unresolved. The V and J ends lost 4 bases and 1 base respectively, with 14 bases between them. CDR1 LGHNA and CDR2 YNFKEQ come from the germline V gene. The CDR3 contains 17 residues. The CDR3 DNA reads TGTGCCAGCAGCCCAACGAGTTTTAATTCTGGGGCCAACGTCCTGACTTTC. Protein sequence: CASSPTSFNSGANVLTF.

As regards this clone: At the DNA level, this CDR3 is encoded by other sequences in the same sample as well. The rearrangement joins TRBV5-6 to TRBJ2-3; unclear D gene. The CDR3 totals 12 residues. The germline V gene encodes CDR1 SGHDT and CDR2 YYEEEE. V gave up 5 bases and J gave up 0 bases, with 4 bases separating them. DNA for the CDR3: TGTGCCAGCAGTCTTAGCACAGATACGCAGTATTTT. It encodes CASSLSTDTQYF.

The chain carries TRBV13 and TRBJ2-2; 7 nucleotides match TRBD1. The V segment lost 4 bases and the J segment 6 bases; nucleotides outside the gene matches: 8. Per germline, CDR1 PRHDT and CDR2 FYEKMQ (reference sequence). This CDR3 region has 15 residues. The CDR3 DNA follows: TGTGCCAGCAGCTGGGGGACAGCCAACGCCGGGGAGCTGTTTTTT. It codes for CASSWGTANAGELFF.